The following is a T cell receptor (beta chain) sequence with its context. This sample was included in a study of shared clonotypes between healthy human individuals. The data were produced by immunoSEQ multiplex PCR, yet TCRdb's version contains in-frame clones alone and is incomplete. The sample records a few million clones, over 90% being singletons. The origin of this receptor is a man between 18 and 35 years old in good health. Some clones in this sample may be carry-over from other donors' samples. Sequenced sample: naive CD4+ T cells from PBMCs. Subset in this sample: CD45RA+ positively selected.

CDR3 amino acids: CSVTQGAIGEKLFF. CDR3 in DNA: TGCAGCGTGACTCAGGGGGCCATTGGGGAAAAACTGTTTTTT. V usage is TRBV29-1 and J usage is TRBJ1-4, with 8 bases identical to TRBD1. Trimming at V came to 6 bases and at J to 8 bases, leaving 11 bases not matched to a gene. CDR1 is SQVTM, CDR2 ANQGSEA, per germline. CDR3 length equals 14 residues.